Here is one TCR beta chain with its context. No antigen is known for it. These data come from a study of cytomegalovirus exposure and HLA in healthy donors. General observations from the study: A classifier reportedly called cytomegalovirus status with high sensitivity and specificity.

The table came from immunoSEQ multiplex PCR; TCRdb's copy has only in-frame clones and leaves some out. This sample has roughly 150,000 clones, with approximately 96% found just once. This CDR3 has 18 residues. The trim removed 1 base at V and 0 bases at J, leaving 8 bases unmatched. From germline, CDR1 is LGHNA and CDR2 YNFKEQ. This clonotype was sampled from a woman aged 18-29 years in good health and CMV-seronegative. V usage is TRBV4-2 and J usage is TRBJ2-2; 7 bases align to TRBD1. Sequenced input: PBMCs. As DNA, the CDR3 is TGTGCCAGCAGCCAAGGGACAGGTTTTACTTCGAACACCGGGGAGCTGTTTTTT. This translates into CASSQGTGFTSNTGELFF.